This T cell receptor beta chain is from a study of blood T cell repertoires in COVID-19. The germline gives CDR1 SEHNR, CDR2 FQNEAQ (reference sequence). The length of the CDR3 is 15 residues. The ends were cut back, 3 bases at V and 2 bases at J, with 11 bases in the middle. Data came from immunoSEQ multiplex PCR; TCRdb stores just in-frame clones and leaves some out. The table lists some 290,000 clones, just under 90% of them singletons, with roughly a tenth in the top ten. This sequence joins TRBV7-9 and TRBJ1-3; possible D gene TRBD1, 6 bases. The sequence came from a woman aged 25 to 39 who had recovered from COVID-19. Sequencing was carried out using PBMCs or T cells enriched from blood (not recorded which). The CDR3 reads CASSFGGAAGNTIYF. The CDR3 DNA sequence: TGTGCCAGCAGCTTCGGGGGGGCCGCTGGAAACACCATATATTTT.